These 13 T cell receptor beta chains were all obtained from the same sample, sequenced in a study of cytomegalovirus exposure and HLA in healthy donors. Amplification used 60 Vbeta primers and 13 Jbeta primers. Sequencing used immunoSEQ multiplex PCR; TCRdb keeps in-frame clones, though not all of them. The sample yields approximately 98,000 clones, under 80% seen once. The sequencing input was PBMCs. The source is a male donor in good health and CMV-seronegative.

This clone was seen only once. The chain uses TRBV19 and TRBJ1-1; D remains ambiguous. CDR1 and CDR2 from the germline V gene are LNHDA and SQIVND (reference sequence). V shed 5 bases and J shed 4 bases, with 8 bases lying between them. This CDR3 is 12 amino acids long. In nucleotides, the CDR3 is TGTGCCAGTAGTTCTGGGAGCACTGAAGCTTTCTTT. Translated, it gives CASSSGSTEAFF.

This clone showed up just a few times. The chain has TRBV29-1 and TRBJ1-3; no clear D. This CDR3 contains 13 residues. With 7 bases removed from V and 0 bases from J, the gap between germline ends came to 10 bases. Germline V lookup: CDR1 SQVTM, CDR2 ANQGSEA. Here the CDR3 DNA reads TGCAGCGGAATCACCAGCTCTGGAAACACCATATATTTT. It specifies CSGITSSGNTIYF.

V and J are TRBV13 and TRBJ2-1; D is possibly TRBD2 (5 bases). Germline values: CDR1 PRHDT, CDR2 FYEKMQ (reference sequence). The CDR3 runs 15 residues. Trimming cost V 2 bases and J 4 bases, with 12 bases left between them. The CDR3 is CASSLSRLAYNEQFF. The CDR3 DNA reads as TGTGCCAGCAGCTTATCAAGGCTAGCATACAATGAGCAGTTCTTC.

The chain couples TRBV5-8 to TRBJ2-7, with D maybe TRBD2 (6 bases). Germline lookup yields CDR1 SGHTS and CDR2 YDEGEE. V was clipped by 7 bases and J by 9 bases, with 11 bases between them. The CDR3 runs 10 residues. Written as DNA, the CDR3 is TGTGCCAGCCCGATGGGGGGGCAGTACTTC. Amino acid sequence: CASPMGGQYF. The full variable domain, in which reference TRBV5-8 and TRBJ2-7 provide the parts outside the CDR3, is EAGVTQSPTHLIKTRGQQATLRCSPISGHTSVYWYQQALGLGLQFLLWYDEGEERNRGNFPPRFSGRQFPNYSSELNVNALELEDSALYLCASPMGGQYFGPGTRLTVT.

The sample holds a few counts of this clone. The chain uses TRBV6-1 and TRBJ1-5; 7 positions match TRBD1. This CDR3 is built from 16 residues. Losses at the gene ends were 1 base for V and 7 bases for J; bases not matched to a gene: 10. Germline V gene sequence: CDR1 MNHNS, CDR2 SASEGT. DNA for the CDR3: TGTGCCAGCAGTGAAGAGGAGACAGGGACTTGGCAGCCCCAGCATTTT. This translates into CASSEEETGTWQPQHF.

This clone was observed a few times. The chain uses TRBV7-8 and TRBJ1-5; D call uncertain. CDR3 length: 17 amino acids. Germline V gene sequence: CDR1 SGHVS, CDR2 FQNEAQ. V gave up 2 bases and J gave up 0 bases, with 14 bases separating them. The chain's CDR3 is CASSLKVKSGSNQPQHF. DNA of the CDR3: TGTGCCAGCAGCTTAAAGGTGAAGAGCGGTAGCAATCAGCCCCAGCATTTT.

This clone was seen a single time. The rearrangement uses TRBV6-1 and TRBJ2-6; 8 bases are a match to TRBD1. The CDR3 consists of 15 residues. The J segment lost 2 bases and the V segment lost 6 bases, leaving 3 bases of the junction unmatched. Per germline, CDR1 MNHNS and CDR2 SASEGT. As DNA, the CDR3 is TGTGCCAGCAGGCAGACAGGGGCTGGGGCCAACGTCCTGACTTTC. Translating it yields CASRQTGAGANVLTF.

This chain links TRBV4-1 with TRBJ2-7; TRBD2 aligns across 10 bases. This CDR3 region has 16 residues. Germline lookup yields CDR1 MGHRA and CDR2 YSYEKL. The J segment lost 3 bases and the V segment lost 0 bases, leaving 5 bases of the junction unmatched. This CDR3 is CASSQEKTSGDYEQYF. The CDR3 DNA sequence: TGCGCCAGCAGCCAAGAGAAAACTAGCGGGGACTACGAGCAGTACTTC.

The chain joins TRBV28 to TRBJ1-2, with D tentatively TRBD1 (5 bases). Trimming left V 6 bases short and J 8 bases short, with 22 bases between. The CDR3 runs 15 residues. CDR1 and CDR2 (germline): MDHEN, SYDVKM. CDR3 DNA sequence: TGTGCCAGCAGAAAGACCAGGGAGGGCAGAAGGGGCTACACCTTC. It is translated as CASRKTREGRRGYTF.

The J gene is TRBJ2-7, the V gene TRBV18; 9 bases match TRBD1. This CDR3 has 14 amino acids. Germline CDR1 KGHSH, CDR2 LQKENI. The V and J ends lost 2 bases and 5 bases, in that order; junction bases with no gene match: 4. The CDR3 sequence is CASSPRTGEDEQYF. CDR3 DNA sequence: TGTGCCAGCTCACCAAGGACAGGGGAGGACGAGCAGTACTTC.

This clone has a handful of counts. The genes are TRBV7-9 and TRBJ2-1, with 7 bases that match TRBD2. V trimming: 5 bases; J trimming: 1 base; junction bases outside the gene matches: 11. Germline loops: CDR1 SEHNR, CDR2 FQNEAQ (reference sequence). There are 17 residues in the CDR3. The CDR3 nucleotides are TGTGCCAGCAGCACAGAGATCGGGGAGGGGTCCTACAATGAGCAGTTCTTC. Translated: CASSTEIGEGSYNEQFF.

The chain has TRBV7-9 and TRBJ2-1; 8 bases match TRBD2. This CDR3 comprises 15 residues. Per the germline V gene, CDR1 is SEHNR and CDR2 is FQNEAQ (reference sequence). J lost 5 bases, V lost 5 bases, and 8 bases had no gene match. This CDR3 is CASSPPAGANNEQFF. CDR3 DNA: TGTGCCAGCAGCCCTCCAGCGGGAGCCAACAATGAGCAGTTCTTC.

The V call is TRBV7-9, the J call TRBJ2-7, with D possibly being TRBD2 (6 bases). The V end lost 7 bases, the J end lost 2 bases, and 12 bases lay between the germline ends. CDR1 is SEHNR, CDR2 FQNEAQ, per germline (reference sequence). The CDR3 extends over 13 amino acids. The CDR3 region is CASTVGGTYEQYF. DNA of the CDR3: TGTGCCAGCACAGTGGGGGGTACCTACGAGCAGTACTTC.